A single sample gave rise to the 21 T cell receptor beta chains below, sequenced in a study of tumor and adjacent non-tumor tissue in lung cancer. Three rounds of nested PCR, following a modified ARM-PCR protocol, produced the TCRbeta library. TCRdb used MiXCR to reprocess the multiplex PCR reads, holding one entry per CDR3 protein. This table holds about 75,000 distinct CDR3 sequences, over 75% found once. This sample's RNA came from whole unsorted tissue. The sample comprised lung tumor tissue. These receptors all come from a woman in her forties or fifties with non-small cell lung cancer.

Details on this clonotype: At one boundary the junction diverges from the germline segment, which might be a read error. The chain combines TRBV12-3 or TRBV12-4 with TRBJ2-7, with a tentative D call TRBD2 (5 bases). The CDR3 is made up of 14 amino acids. The CDR3 is CASSSGSPVYEQYF. As DNA, the CDR3 is TGTGCTAGCAGTTCGGGATCACCAGTCTACGAGCAGTACTTC.

The chain has TRBV6-2 or TRBV6-3 and TRBJ1-2; maybe TRBD1 (5 bases). V gave up 2 bases and J gave up 6 bases, with 16 bases separating them. The CDR3 totals 15 residues. The germline gives CDR1 MNHEY, CDR2 SVGEGT. The CDR3 is CASSYIRGESNGYTF. CDR3 nucleotide sequence: TGTGCCAGCAGTTACATACGGGGCGAATCCAATGGCTACACCTTC.

V and J are TRBV28 and TRBJ2-1; D not certain. V dropped 5 bases and J dropped 4 bases, with 21 bases sitting between them. CDR1 MDHEN and CDR2 SYDVKM come from the germline V gene. CDR3 length: 17 amino acids. The CDR3 DNA reads as TGTGCCAGCAGTCCACTTCTTGGTGTACGCTCATACAATGAGCAGTTCTTC. Translating gives CASSPLLGVRSYNEQFF.

The chain has TRBV20-1 and TRBJ2-2, with TRBD1 identical over 9 bases. Losses at the gene ends were 1 base for V and 7 bases for J; bases not matched to a gene: 10. The CDR3 is 16 residues long. CDR1 and CDR2 (germline): DFQATT, SNEGSKA (reference sequence). DNA for the CDR3: TGCAGTGCTAGAGGGGAGACAGGGGGACGCATCGGGGAGCTGTTTTTT. As protein: CSARGETGGRIGELFF.

This clonotype was found once. No conserved phenylalanine or tryptophan ends this CDR3, so it is likely a read error. This rearrangement joins TRBV5-1 to TRBJ2-7; D may match TRBD1 or TRBD2 (5 bases each). This CDR3 has 17 residues. V was cut by 8 bases and J by 3 bases, with 27 bases left in between. Germline CDR1 reads SGHRS; CDR2 reads YFSETQ. The CDR3 sequence: CASSPVRLGVRDYEQYS. As DNA, the CDR3 is TGCGCCAGTAGCCCGGTTAGACTGGGGGTTCGGGACTACGAGCAGTACTCC.

To note about this clonotype: The junction and the germline gene differ at one end; a read error may be behind it. The rearrangement uses TRBV6-1 and TRBJ2-2, with D possibly matching TRBD1 (6 bases). CDR3 size: 16 residues. From germline, CDR1 is MNHNS and CDR2 SASEGT. The CDR3 region is CASSVSRTVFIGELFF. The CDR3 DNA is TGTGCCAGCAGTGTATCTCGGACAGTTTTTATCGGGGAGCTGTTCTTT.

Details on this clonotype: At one end the junction does not follow the germline gene, possibly because of a read error. The J gene is TRBJ1-5, the V gene TRBV6-2 or TRBV6-3; D remains unclear. This CDR3 comprises 15 residues. Germline assignment: CDR1 MNHEY and CDR2 SVGEGT. The CDR3 here is CVSSYHRPGNQPQHF. CDR3 DNA: TGTGTCAGCAGTTACCATCGGCCAGGCAATCAGCCCCAGCATTTT.

Worth noting for this clonotype: Sequence at one end of the junction differs from germline and may be a read error. The V call is TRBV28, the J call TRBJ2-7; 8 bases align to TRBD2. This CDR3 has 15 amino acids. The V gene's germline CDR1 is MDHEN and CDR2 SYDVKM. The CDR3 nucleotides are TGTGCCAGGAGTCGTCAGCGGGAGCGGAGCGATGAGCAATACTTC. Protein: CARSRQRERSDEQYF.

Turning to this clonotype: The junction departs from the called germline gene at one end, perhaps through a read error. V gene TRBV4-1 combines with J gene TRBJ2-2; tentative D call: TRBD2 (5 bases). Germline V lookup: CDR1 MGHRA, CDR2 YSYEKL. This CDR3 spans 14 amino acids. CDR3 region: CASTYTIATGELYF. CDR3 DNA: TGCGCCAGCACTTACACTATAGCCACCGGGGAGCTGTATTTT.

The chain employs TRBV12-3 or TRBV12-4 and TRBJ2-3; a possible D gene is TRBD2 (7 bases). CDR3 length: 15 amino acids. V gave up 3 bases and J gave up 3 bases, with 13 bases separating them. The CDR3 sequence: CASSLRGPGTDTQYF. In DNA form, the CDR3 reads TGTGCCAGCAGTTTGCGGGGGCCGGGTACAGATACGCAGTATTTT.

The table lists this clonotype with many counts. The V gene is TRBV28, the J gene TRBJ2-7; 14 positions match TRBD2. This CDR3 is built from 14 residues. The germline V gene has CDR1 MDHEN and CDR2 SYDVKM. V trimming: 7 bases; J trimming: 3 bases; junction bases outside the gene matches: 2. DNA of the CDR3: TGTGCCAGCACCGGACTAGCGGGAGGCTACGAGCAGTACTTC. Its protein is CASTGLAGGYEQYF.

A remark on this clonotype: One junction end does not reproduce the germline sequence, and a read error may be involved. The genes are TRBV19 and TRBJ1-5, with a weak D call TRBD1 (5 bases). Germline CDR1 is LNHDA and CDR2 is SQIVND (reference sequence). This CDR3 spans 15 amino acids. Here the CDR3 reads CVSSLQANQNQPQHF. The CDR3 coding sequence is TGTGTCAGTAGTTTACAGGCAAACCAGAATCAGCCCCAGCATTTT.

A remark on this clonotype: This clone may be a read error of a much larger clone one base away. The J gene is TRBJ2-7, the V gene TRBV12-3 or TRBV12-4; D gene ambiguous. This CDR3 spans 12 amino acids. The CDR3 reads CASSIHGGERYF. The CDR3 nucleotides are TGTGCCAGCAGCATACACGGTGGCGAGCGGTACTTC.

As concerns this clonotype: One end of the junction is discordant with germline, which a read error may explain. In DNA, the CDR3 is TGCGCCAACAGCCAAGAGTCCAGGGATGACCAGTACTTC. This encodes CANSQESRDDQYF. The J gene is TRBJ2-7, the V gene TRBV4-1; D perhaps matches TRBD1 (5 bases). This CDR3 is 13 amino acids long. Germline V gene data show CDR1 as MGHRA and CDR2 as YSYEKL.

About this clonotype: The junction and the germline gene differ at one end; a read error may be behind it. The chain carries TRBV20-1 and TRBJ2-7, with a possible D match to TRBD2 (5 bases). Germline-derived CDR1 and CDR2 are DFQATT and SNEGSKA (reference sequence). CDR3 length: 16 residues. CDR3 sequence: CSARDLAGVGVYEQYF. The CDR3 bases are TGCAGTGCTAGAGATCTGGCGGGTGTCGGTGTGTACGAGCAATACTTC.

The chain carries TRBV20-1 and TRBJ2-1, with 9 bases fitting TRBD2. The V gene end was trimmed by 3 bases and the J gene end by 6 bases; junction bases not matched to a gene: 9. Germline V gene lookup returns CDR1 DFQATT and CDR2 SNEGSKA (reference sequence). CDR3 size: 15 residues. For the CDR3, the DNA is TGCAGTGCTAGTGATCGCGGGGGGGCCTCCAATGAGCAGTTCTTC. Translating gives CSASDRGGASNEQFF.

About this clonotype: Since a much larger clone is just one base distant, this may be a read error. J is TRBJ1-3 and V is TRBV30; the D is unclear. Deletions cut 0 bases from V and 3 bases from J, with 3 bases between. Per the germline V gene, CDR1 is GTSNPN and CDR2 is SVGIG (reference sequence). This CDR3 is built from 12 residues. The CDR3 protein is CAWSVYGNTIYF. The DNA for the CDR3 is TGTGCCTGGAGTGTGTATGGAAACACCATATATTTT. Drawing the rest from reference TRBV30 and TRBJ1-3, the complete variable domain is SQTIHQWPATLVQPVGSPLSLECTVEGTSNPNLYWYRQAAGRGLQLLFYSVGIGQISSEVPQNLSASRPQDRQFILSSKKLLLSDSGFYLCAWSVYGNTIYFGEGSWLTVV.

This clonotype was detected ten times or more. The chain recombines TRBV6-2 or TRBV6-3 with TRBJ1-6; the D gene is possibly TRBD1 (6 bases). Germline CDR1 is MNHEY and CDR2 is SVGEGT. With 2 bases removed from V and 5 bases from J, the gap between germline ends came to 19 bases. The CDR3 is 18 residues long. DNA of the CDR3: TGTGCCAGCAGTTACGCCGGACAGTTTGGGATCGATAATTCACCCCTCCACTTT. The encoded protein is CASSYAGQFGIDNSPLHF.

Concerning this clonotype: Mismatch with germline at one junction end may stem from a read error. This rearrangement joins TRBV11-2 to TRBJ1-2; 9 bases match TRBD1. Germline loops: CDR1 SGHAT, CDR2 FQNNGV. This CDR3 region has 13 residues. CDR3 bases: TGTGCCAGCTGCTTAGACAGGGGGTGTGGCTACATCTTC. It codes for CASCLDRGCGYIF.

This clonotype occurred once. The rearrangement links TRBV6-1 to TRBJ1-2; 8 nucleotides line up with TRBD1. This CDR3 comprises 15 residues. V shed 10 bases, J shed 8 bases, and the junction held 18 bases outside the gene matches. The germline V gene encodes CDR1 MNHNS and CDR2 SASEGT. This chain's CDR3 is CANSEVRQGPAGYTF. CDR3 DNA: TGTGCCAACAGCGAGGTGAGACAGGGGCCAGCGGGCTACACCTTC.

CDR3 DNA sequence: TGCGCCAGCAGTGACATTGTTGCGGGGACCAACGTCCTGACTTTC. This sequence encodes CASSDIVAGTNVLTF. The chain links TRBV10-2 to TRBJ2-6; maybe TRBD2 (6 bases). This CDR3 is 15 amino acids long. Trimming stripped 3 bases from V and 8 bases from J, with 14 bases between. Germline values: CDR1 WSHSY, CDR2 SAAADI.